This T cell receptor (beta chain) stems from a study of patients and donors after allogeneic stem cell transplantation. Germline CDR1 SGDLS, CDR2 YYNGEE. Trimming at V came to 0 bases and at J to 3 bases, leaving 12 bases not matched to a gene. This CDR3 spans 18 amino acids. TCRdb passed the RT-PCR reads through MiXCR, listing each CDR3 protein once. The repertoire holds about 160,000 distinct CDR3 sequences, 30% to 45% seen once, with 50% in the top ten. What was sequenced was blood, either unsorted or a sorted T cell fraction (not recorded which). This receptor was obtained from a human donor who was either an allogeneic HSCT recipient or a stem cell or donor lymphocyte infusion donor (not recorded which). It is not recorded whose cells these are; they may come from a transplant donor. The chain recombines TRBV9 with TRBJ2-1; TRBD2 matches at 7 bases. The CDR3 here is CASSVGPRLADFYNEQFF. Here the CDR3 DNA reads TGTGCCAGCAGCGTAGGCCCTAGGCTAGCGGACTTCTACAATGAGCAGTTCTTC.